This paragraph reports one T cell receptor (beta chain). This entry belongs to a study of blood T cell repertoires in COVID-19. Repertoires were generated with immunoSEQ multiplex PCR, while TCRdb's copy carries only in-frame clones and drops some. The sample yields 200,000 or so clones, approximately 86% seen once. Germline CDR1 is MNHEY and CDR2 is SVGEGT. Deletions cut 6 bases from V and 9 bases from J, with 12 bases between. This CDR3 region has 13 residues. The rearrangement joins TRBV6-2 or TRBV6-3 to TRBJ1-6; possible D gene TRBD1, 5 bases. Sequenced material: PBMCs or T cells enriched from blood (not recorded which). This TCR derives from a woman between 40 and 50 years old with acute COVID-19. The CDR3 region has the DNA TGTGCCAGCAGCTTTACAGGCACTTCACCCCTCCACTTT. Encoded protein: CASSFTGTSPLHF.